This TCR beta chain was captured by sequencing in a study of identical twins. Overall study findings and caveats: Findings came from cross-sectional statistics, without long-term follow-up of donors. Twin pairs' shared out-of-frame alpha sequences were enriched in low generation probability.

The germline V gene encodes CDR1 KGHDR and CDR2 SFDVKD. With 2 bases clipped from V and 7 bases from J, the junction kept 10 bases outside the gene matches. This CDR3 region has 17 residues. TCRdb ran MiXCR on the 5' RACE reads and lists one entry per CDR3 protein. The repertoire includes approximately 1.8 million distinct CDR3 sequences, about 30% of them detected once, and approximately 0.29% sits in the top ten. Ten or more counts support this clonotype. No antigen is known for it. The J gene is TRBJ2-1, the V gene TRBV24-1, with TRBD1 matching 10 bases. The sequence was obtained from a newborn girl in good health. Sequenced material: cord blood. Here the CDR3 DNA reads TGTGCCACCAGTGATTCGACAGGGGGCGCGGTTGTGAATGAGCAGTTCTTC. Its protein product is CATSDSTGGAVVNEQFF.